This record looks at one T cell receptor (beta chain) sequence and its context. Only a few counts were recorded for this clone. What this receptor recognizes is not known. Base qualities are not at hand, and no much larger clone is one base apart. This entry is derived from a study of cytomegalovirus exposure and HLA in healthy donors (dated by TCRdb to between 2016 and 2019). With respect to the entire study: An earlier analysis of 587 of the donors reported 250 to 300 Gb of sequence data and 117 million unique TCR beta sequences obtained from roughly 180 million T cells. Donor age, sex, ethnicity and CMV serostatus were compiled alongside the repertoire data. In an earlier analysis of roughly 600 of the donors, high-throughput TCR beta sequencing was used to judge whether each TCR beta V gene segment behaved as functional or pseudogenic. All discovery cohort repertoires had been generated using a single sequencing platform. Besides the first cohort of around 670 subjects, a separate validation cohort made up of some 110 different subjects was used. In a later analysis, previously published TCR beta repertoires from 670 or so donors were re-analyzed and high-resolution HLA genotyping was added so that TCR occurrence patterns could be studied. HLA typing covered class I and class II loci at four-digit resolution. The study profiled the T cell repertoires of 550 to 700 subjects by immunosequencing and related them to cytomegalovirus serostatus. In the later analysis, no new phenotypic data were used to find candidate immune exposures; instead, reliance was placed on TCR beta sequences and their occurrence across donors. High-throughput TCR immunosequencing, statistical association of individual TCRs with disease status, and machine learning were combined to predict cytomegalovirus infection status. The aim of the study was to test whether cataloging public T cell receptors could identify signatures of past pathogen exposure. Among around 400 genotyped donors of the cohort, an average of around 240,000 unique TCR beta nucleotide sequences was sequenced per donor, of which 15% to 20% were non-productive. Genome-wide SNP genotypes for about three fifths of the 666 donors were used in a later genetic analysis, which treated that subset as a discovery cohort. Of the 398 genotyped donors, about 80% fell in the genetic ancestry cluster associated with self-reported Caucasian donors. An early release covering 550 to 700 HLA-typed donors comprised around 300 gigabases of sequencing data and some 79 million unique TCR sequences. The number of donors typed differed by locus, with about 629-640 for A, B, C, DRB1 and DQB1, 522 for DQA1, some 570 for DPA1, and roughly 450 for DPB1. Because of strong linkage in the cohort, a handful of DR-DQ haplotypes were treated as single units for association and clustering.

CDR1 MGHRA and CDR2 YSYEKL were looked up in the germline V gene. The CDR3 runs 15 amino acids, cysteine and phenylalanine included. The kept DNA is CDR3 alone, 45 bases in frame from the first base. At the junction V is shortened by 3 bases and J by 8 bases, with 16 bases in between. The cohort comprised some 700 healthy bone marrow donors. At the time of sampling, every cohort member was nominally healthy, though immune exposures that went unrecorded were likely present. The donor tested CMV seropositive and was one of the 289 seropositive cohort members. Each donor provided a peripheral blood sample, and peripheral blood mononuclear cells were used for TCR beta sequencing. Genomic DNA extraction from the blood cell samples was performed with the Qiagen DNeasy Blood Extraction Kit. Libraries came from the immunoSEQ multiplex PCR assay. For the multiplex PCR, a mixture combining 60 forward primers for TCR Vbeta segments and 13 reverse primers for TCR Jbeta segments was used. The CDR3 region of rearranged TCR beta genes was amplified from genomic DNA by a multiplex PCR assay. The Illumina HiSeq System was used to sequence the amplified TCR beta libraries as 87-base-pair reads. As for the original processing: Across the 600 to 700 repertoires, a later analysis counted about 81 million unique TCR beta chains, approximately 12 million of which were shared by at least two donors. Raw reads were error-corrected and collapsed into unique sequences with a nearest-neighbor algorithm that merged closely related sequences to remove PCR and sequencing errors. CDR3 sequences were aligned to IMGT reference sequences to assign V, D and J gene segments. For a sequence to be retained, a match of at least six nucleotides was required to both a V gene segment and a J gene segment. A rearrangement counted as productive if the CDR3 had no stop codons and remained in frame with V and J, and every other rearrangement counted as non-productive. CDR3 was defined according to IMGT convention as the region running from the second conserved V-encoded cysteine to the conserved J-encoded phenylalanine. The earlier analysis of some 540 of the donors excluded any sequence lacking an unambiguous match to a single V gene segment. In an earlier analysis of roughly 500 of the donors, V segments were called functional above 56.7% productive rearrangements and were called segregating when the between-donor standard deviation exceeded 5%. A statistical classification framework was built for diagnosing cytomegalovirus status from the catalog of TCR beta chain sequences. V and J gene assignment, in a later analysis, came from comparing TCR nucleotide sequences with IMGT/GENE-DB human TR gene sequences. Using the TCRdist pipeline, a later analysis assigned CDR3 sequences along with most-parsimonious VDJ recombination scenarios. In a later analysis, every TCR beta chain was defined by the combination of its CDR3 amino acid sequence and its V-gene family, and reads without a unique V-gene family were dropped. A later analysis removed 500 to 600 highly shared, low-generation-probability nucleotide sequences to deal with suspected cross-contamination and a sequencing artifact. A later analysis calculated a clonal expansion index for each public chain from normalized within-repertoire ranks of inferred template counts. A later analysis computed generation probabilities with a VDJ recombination model fitted to out-of-frame rearrangements, and checked the results against IGoR. In a later analysis, TCR-TCR, TCR-HLA and TCR-CMV co-occurrence was scored with hypergeometric tests, and a repertoire-size bias correction was applied to TCR pairs. In a later analysis, false discovery rates were estimated by permuting HLA or CMV assignments 20 times. In a later analysis, co-occurring TCRs were grouped using DBSCAN, with TCRdist sequence similarity added in when clustering inside HLA-allele-positive subsets. Co-occurrence clustering excluded repertoires with fewer than 30,000 or more than 120,000 public chains, plus five with anomalous nucleotide sharing. TCRdb took this table from immuneACCESS and kept in-frame rearrangements with V and J called. Such tables lack part of the clones; where checked against another copy, unresolved V genes explain under half of the gap, and the rest is unexplained. Clone size and the V and J calls come from that table; the DNA yielded D and trimming. The sample table shows 120,000 or so clones, and approximately 82% are seen once. In total, the top ten clones hold around 15% of the sample.

Broad study findings and their caveats: A later analysis found that TCR association rates varied across HLA loci, with DRB1 alleles showing the most associated TCRs and HLA-C alleles the fewest. In vitro tests confirmed that a few of the cytomegalovirus-associated TCR beta chains recognize cytomegalovirus antigens. Most TCR sequences were observed very rarely across donors, whereas some public TCRs were present in many individuals. Sequencing depth was assumed to be roughly uniform across donors in the presence/absence analyses, though that assumption may not hold. A further reported finding was that TCR beta sequences accurately predicted the HLA-A and HLA-B alleles for most subjects in the first cohort. In an earlier analysis of roughly 500 of the donors, most TCR beta V segments appeared in productive rearrangements about 90% or about 30% of the time, broadly matching IMGT annotations. At a false discovery rate of 0.05, a later analysis linked 16,000 or so TCR beta sequences to specific HLA alleles. A group of highly shared sequence variants was considered likely to be a technical artifact of the sequencing pipeline. Because counts were too low, more than 15 rarely observed V segments, including chromosome 9 orphons, were excluded from the earlier analysis of some 590 of the donors. Because some donors lacked HLA typing at each locus, the association tests relied only on the typed subset. In a later analysis, several top co-occurrence clusters were reported to appear linked to parvovirus B19, influenza, CMV and Epstein-Barr virus. According to a later genetic analysis, donors in an Asian-associated ancestry cluster had fewer N-insertions in productive TCRs than the roughly 700-donor mean. In a later analysis, HLA-associated TCR beta chains showed more clonal expansion and lower generation probabilities than non-associated chains that were equally common. Strong co-occurrence of HLA alleles, especially DR and DQ, made assigning TCR associations to individual alleles difficult. Linkage disequilibrium might explain the correlated functional status among segregating V segments, but an unknown experimental factor could not be ruled out. Most CMV-associated TCR beta chains appeared to be HLA-restricted in a later analysis, and the HLA associations seemed to be driven largely by CMV exposure. CMV serostatus was the only immune exposure information available for the cohort. The authors suggested that the approach could potentially be extended to other disease states and immunological phenotypes. Cytomegalovirus status was reported to be diagnosed by the classifier with high specificity and sensitivity in both the original and validation cohorts. V-gene and J-gene trimming of TCR beta chains was associated with a missense DCLRE1C variant in a later genetic analysis, and the association was replicated in an independent cohort. Some IMGT-functional V segments, including TRBV6-2 and TRBV6-3, could not be told apart with the 87-base-pair reads, so those segments were excluded. Only TCR beta chains were sequenced in this cohort, and the absence of alpha or paired-chain data limited detectable features. In the study, about 150 TCR beta chains were listed as associated with cytomegalovirus.

Rearrangement joined TRBV4-1 to TRBJ1-4; TRBD1 is a possible D gene, resting on 5 matching bases. The source material was PBMCs. The sequence came from a man younger than 40 in good health and CMV-seropositive. The DNA is as follows: TGCGCCAGCAGCCACCACGGGCCACAGGTCGAAAAACTGTTTTTT. It specifies CASSHHGPQVEKLFF.